This T cell receptor (beta chain) was captured in a study of T cells of healthy individuals (dated 2018 in TCRdb). The library was generated by 5' RACE. Sequencing relied on an Illumina MiSeq. In-frame beta chains were kept once TCRdb had trimmed the public reads at Q25 with fastp and called clones with MiXCR. Every distinct CDR3 protein forms one entry, paired with its most common genes and DNA. In all, the sample holds nearly 100,000 distinct CDR3 sequences, and 15% to 20% of those were seen once. The ten largest clones take up approximately 6% of the sample. In regard to this clonotype: No antigen is known for it. Base-call qualities are not available, and no considerably larger clone is one nucleotide away.

The CDR3 measures 14 amino acids from cysteine to phenylalanine. Solely the CDR3 DNA is kept, with 42 bases framed from the first base. The V end loses 2 bases and the J end loses 2 bases, and a stretch of 9 bases separates them. CDR1 and CDR2 are drawn from the germline V gene: KGHSH, LQKENI. The clonotype was recovered from a human donor in good health. The chain joins TRBV18 to TRBJ2-5; TRBD2 could be the D gene, as 5 bases match. The DNA is TGTGCCAGCTCACCAGTAACGGGACAAGAGACCCAGTACTTC. This gives the protein CASSPVTGQETQYF.